The rows below give T cell receptor beta chains drawn from one sample of a study of cytomegalovirus exposure and HLA in healthy donors. TCRdb's table, derived via immunoSEQ multiplex PCR, lists solely in-frame clones and lacks some. The data show some 200,000 clones, 81% seen once. Sequencing input: PBMCs. The receptors shown here come from a man in his fifties in good health and CMV-seronegative. Both conserved end residues are part of each CDR3. A D gene is named only where the DNA matches it firmly. Clone size, where shown, is once, few, many, or a class for clones that have expanded.

D gene: -
J gene: TRBJ2-7
clone size: -
V gene: TRBV5-1
CDR3 DNA: TGCGCCAGCAGCAACCCTCGACAGTCCTACGAGCAGTACTTC
CDR3 protein: CASSNPRQSYEQYF

D gene: TRBD1
J gene: TRBJ2-5
clone size: -
V gene: TRBV30
CDR3 DNA: TGTGCCTGGAGTCCCCTGGGCAGGGGGATCACGGAGACCCAGTACTTC
CDR3 protein: CAWSPLGRGITETQYF

D gene: -
J gene: TRBJ2-5
clone size: -
V gene: TRBV7-2
CDR3 DNA: TGTGCCAGCAGCTTAGTGGGCAACCGAGAGACCCAGTACTTC
CDR3 protein: CASSLVGNRETQYF

D gene: -
J gene: TRBJ1-1
clone size: few
V gene: TRBV18
CDR3 DNA: TGTGCCAGCTCTTCTGACAGACTGAACACTGAAGCTTTCTTT
CDR3 protein: CASSSDRLNTEAFF

D gene: TRBD1
J gene: TRBJ2-7
clone size: -
V gene: TRBV4-3
CDR3 DNA: TGCGCCAGCAGCTGGGACAGGGAGTACGAGCAGTACTTC
CDR3 protein: CASSWDREYEQYF

D gene: -
J gene: TRBJ2-7
clone size: few
V gene: TRBV4-1
CDR3 DNA: TGCGCCAGCAGCCAAGCGCTCGGGGGATACGAGCAGTACTTC
CDR3 protein: CASSQALGGYEQYF

D gene: -
J gene: TRBJ1-1
clone size: -
V gene: TRBV5-1
CDR3 DNA: TGCGCCAGCAGCTTGGGGACTAGATCGGAGACTGAAGCTTTCTTT
CDR3 protein: CASSLGTRSETEAFF

D gene: -
J gene: TRBJ1-2
clone size: -
V gene: TRBV27
CDR3 DNA: TGTGCCAGCAGTTTGGTAGGGGCCGGTTATGGCTACACCTTC
CDR3 protein: CASSLVGAGYGYTF

D gene: -
J gene: TRBJ1-2
clone size: -
V gene: TRBV5-1
CDR3 DNA: TGCGCCAGCAGCTTAGACAGAAACTATGGCTACACCTTC
CDR3 protein: CASSLDRNYGYTF

D gene: TRBD2
J gene: TRBJ2-5
clone size: -
V gene: TRBV7-2
CDR3 DNA: TGTGCCAGCAGCTTAGTCAGGGTTAGCGGGGGGGCCCGGGAGACCCAGTACTTC
CDR3 protein: CASSLVRVSGGARETQYF

D gene: -
J gene: TRBJ1-2
clone size: -
V gene: TRBV6-6
CDR3 DNA: TGTGCCAGCACGAGGGAGGGGGGCTACACCTTC
CDR3 protein: CASTREGGYTF

D gene: -
J gene: TRBJ1-3
clone size: -
V gene: TRBV6-1
CDR3 DNA: TGTGCCAGCAGTGCTGGGGGGTCCAACACCATATATTTT
CDR3 protein: CASSAGGSNTIYF

D gene: -
J gene: TRBJ1-2
clone size: -
V gene: TRBV9
CDR3 DNA: TGTGCCAGCAGCGCGGATGGACAGTTCGGTGGCTACACCTTC
CDR3 protein: CASSADGQFGGYTF

D gene: -
J gene: TRBJ1-5
clone size: few
V gene: TRBV5-1
CDR3 DNA: TGCGCCAGCAGTTGGGGGGTTGATCAGCCCCAGCATTTT
CDR3 protein: CASSWGVDQPQHF

D gene: TRBD1
J gene: TRBJ1-1
clone size: -
V gene: TRBV11-2
CDR3 DNA: TGTGCCAGCAGCTTAGATGCAGGGGGCACTGAAGCTTTCTTT
CDR3 protein: CASSLDAGGTEAFF

D gene: -
J gene: TRBJ1-6
clone size: -
V gene: TRBV27
CDR3 DNA: TGTGCCAGCAGTTTAGCGACAGGATTAAATTCACCCCTCCACTTT
CDR3 protein: CASSLATGLNSPLHF

D gene: TRBD1
J gene: TRBJ2-7
clone size: -
V gene: TRBV11-2
CDR3 DNA: TGTGCCAGCAGCTTATCAGGGACAGGGATCTACGAGCAGTACTTC
CDR3 protein: CASSLSGTGIYEQYF

D gene: -
J gene: TRBJ1-3
clone size: -
V gene: TRBV6-1
CDR3 DNA: TGTGCCAGCAGGGATGACAGAATTGAAAACACCATATATTTT
CDR3 protein: CASRDDRIENTIYF

D gene: TRBD1
J gene: TRBJ2-5
clone size: -
V gene: TRBV7-2
CDR3 DNA: TGTGCCAGCATCCGGGACAGGGGCTCCCAAGAGACCCAGTACTTC
CDR3 protein: CASIRDRGSQETQYF

D gene: -
J gene: TRBJ2-5
clone size: -
V gene: TRBV7-9
CDR3 DNA: TGTGCCAGCAGCTTAGCGGTCGGGGAGACCCAGTACTTC
CDR3 protein: CASSLAVGETQYF

D gene: -
J gene: TRBJ1-1
clone size: -
V gene: TRBV7-2
CDR3 DNA: TGTGCCAGCAGCGCACAGACAGATAACACTGAAGCTTTCTTT
CDR3 protein: CASSAQTDNTEAFF

D gene: -
J gene: TRBJ1-6
clone size: -
V gene: TRBV30
CDR3 DNA: TGTGCCTGGAGTGTAAACAACTATAATTCACCCCTCCACTTT
CDR3 protein: CAWSVNNYNSPLHF

D gene: -
J gene: TRBJ1-2
clone size: once
V gene: TRBV4-3
CDR3 DNA: TGCGCCAGCAGCCAGGGGGGGGGAAGAAACTATGGCTACACCTTC
CDR3 protein: CASSQGGGRNYGYTF

D gene: -
J gene: TRBJ1-3
clone size: -
V gene: TRBV6-1
CDR3 DNA: TGTGCCAGCAGTGTCCCTTCTGGAAACACCATATATTTT
CDR3 protein: CASSVPSGNTIYF

D gene: TRBD1
J gene: TRBJ2-2
clone size: once
V gene: TRBV4-1
CDR3 DNA: TGCGCCAGCAGCCCCACCCACCCGGGACAGGGGGCGGCCGGGGAGCTGTTTTTT
CDR3 protein: CASSPTHPGQGAAGELFF

D gene: -
J gene: TRBJ2-2
clone size: once
V gene: TRBV7-9
CDR3 DNA: TGTGCCAGCAGCTTAGTAGGGGAGCTGTTTTTT
CDR3 protein: CASSLVGELFF

D gene: -
J gene: TRBJ2-2
clone size: -
V gene: TRBV5-1
CDR3 DNA: TGCGCCAGCAGCTTGGGTATCTCGAACACCGGGGAGCTGTTTTTT
CDR3 protein: CASSLGISNTGELFF

D gene: -
J gene: TRBJ1-4
clone size: -
V gene: TRBV5-1
CDR3 DNA: TGCGCCAGCAGTGACAGTACTTCAACTAATGAAAAACTGTTTTTT
CDR3 protein: CASSDSTSTNEKLFF

D gene: -
J gene: TRBJ1-3
clone size: few
V gene: TRBV29-1
CDR3 DNA: TGCAGTGTTGGTAGTTCTGGAAACACCATATATTTT
CDR3 protein: CSVGSSGNTIYF

D gene: TRBD1
J gene: TRBJ2-3
clone size: -
V gene: TRBV7-9
CDR3 DNA: TGTGCCAGCAGCCCACTCTTCGGGACAGGGGGAGGCGATACGCAGTATTTT
CDR3 protein: CASSPLFGTGGGDTQYF

D gene: -
J gene: TRBJ1-6
clone size: -
V gene: TRBV18
CDR3 DNA: TGTGCCAGCTCACCCGCTAGCTCCTATAATTCACCCCTCCACTTT
CDR3 protein: CASSPASSYNSPLHF

D gene: TRBD1
J gene: TRBJ2-6
clone size: -
V gene: TRBV19
CDR3 DNA: TGTGCCAGTAGTATCCGAAGTCGGACAGGATTGGGTGAGGCCAACGTCCTGACTTTC
CDR3 protein: CASSIRSRTGLGEANVLTF

D gene: TRBD2
J gene: TRBJ2-5
clone size: -
V gene: TRBV10-3
CDR3 DNA: TGTGCCATCAGTGTACTAGCGGGGGAGGAGACCCAGTACTTC
CDR3 protein: CAISVLAGEETQYF

D gene: -
J gene: TRBJ2-2
clone size: -
V gene: TRBV2
CDR3 DNA: TGTGCCAGCAGTGAACAGGGAACCGGGGAGCTGTTTTTT
CDR3 protein: CASSEQGTGELFF

D gene: TRBD1
J gene: TRBJ1-6
clone size: -
V gene: TRBV7-2
CDR3 DNA: TGTGCCAGCAGCCCCGTCGGAGGGGGCAGGTCCTATAATTCACCCCTCCACTTT
CDR3 protein: CASSPVGGGRSYNSPLHF

D gene: -
J gene: TRBJ2-2
clone size: -
V gene: TRBV9
CDR3 DNA: TGTGCCAGCAGCGTAGAAACAGGCTGGGCCGGGGAGCTGTTTTTT
CDR3 protein: CASSVETGWAGELFF

D gene: -
J gene: TRBJ2-4
clone size: many
V gene: TRBV13
CDR3 DNA: TGTGCCAGCCTAGACCGAGGAGGGGGGGGCAAAAACATTCAGTACTTC
CDR3 protein: CASLDRGGGGKNIQYF

D gene: -
J gene: TRBJ1-3
clone size: -
V gene: TRBV7-6
CDR3 DNA: TGTGCCAGCAGCCCCCAAGAGTTCTCTGGAAACACCATATATTTT
CDR3 protein: CASSPQEFSGNTIYF

D gene: TRBD1
J gene: TRBJ1-3
clone size: -
V gene: TRBV5-4
CDR3 DNA: TGTGCCAGCACCCGGACAGGAACCTCTGGAAACACCATATATTTT
CDR3 protein: CASTRTGTSGNTIYF

D gene: -
J gene: TRBJ1-5
clone size: -
V gene: TRBV6-5
CDR3 DNA: TGTGCCATCAGAGGGGAGGGCAATCAGCCCCAGCATTTT
CDR3 protein: CAIRGEGNQPQHF

D gene: -
J gene: TRBJ1-5
clone size: -
V gene: TRBV5-6
CDR3 DNA: TGTGCCAGCAGCTTGAGGGGCGTAAAGAATAATCAGCCCCAGCATTTT
CDR3 protein: CASSLRGVKNNQPQHF

D gene: -
J gene: TRBJ1-5
clone size: -
V gene: TRBV30
CDR3 DNA: TGTGCCTGGAGTCGCATGGTAGGCAATCAGCCCCAGCATTTT
CDR3 protein: CAWSRMVGNQPQHF

D gene: TRBD1
J gene: TRBJ1-1
clone size: -
V gene: TRBV5-1
CDR3 DNA: TGCGCCAGCAGCTGGACAGGGTCGAACACTGAAGCTTTCTTT
CDR3 protein: CASSWTGSNTEAFF

D gene: -
J gene: TRBJ1-4
clone size: once
V gene: TRBV7-9
CDR3 DNA: TGTGCCAGCAGCTTAGTGTTCGGCGGGAATTTTGCTAATGAAAAACTGTTTTTT
CDR3 protein: CASSLVFGGNFANEKLFF

D gene: -
J gene: TRBJ1-2
clone size: once
V gene: TRBV28
CDR3 DNA: TGTGCCAGCTGTTTAGCAGCTAACTATGGCTACACCTTC
CDR3 protein: CASCLAANYGYTF

D gene: -
J gene: TRBJ2-1
clone size: few
V gene: TRBV5-4
CDR3 DNA: TGTGCCAGCAGCTTTGGACAGACTTACAATGAGCAGTTCTTC
CDR3 protein: CASSFGQTYNEQFF

D gene: TRBD1
J gene: TRBJ2-3
clone size: -
V gene: TRBV28
CDR3 DNA: TGTGCCAGCAGTTCAGGACAGGGCTCGTGGTTT
CDR3 protein: CASSSGQGSWF